These T cell receptor beta chains were read from a single sample in a study of blood T cell repertoires in COVID-19. The table came from immunoSEQ multiplex PCR; TCRdb's copy has only in-frame clones and leaves some out. The repertoire includes some 110,000 clones, around four fifths of them detected once, and over 2% sits in the top ten. Sequenced material: peripheral blood. The receptors come from a man between 25 and 39 years old with acute or convalescent COVID-19. CDR3s include the opening cysteine and the closing phenylalanine or tryptophan. The D gene is left open where the match is weak.

D gene: TRBD1; V gene: TRBV7-2; J gene: TRBJ2-7; CDR3 protein: CASSWRTGGDEQYF; CDR3 DNA: TGTGCCAGCAGCTGGAGGACAGGGGGAGACGAGCAGTACTTC
D gene: -; V gene: TRBV10-2; J gene: TRBJ1-5; CDR3 protein: CASSDKSSNQPQHF; CDR3 DNA: TGCGCCAGCAGTGATAAGAGTAGCAATCAGCCCCAGCATTTT
D gene: TRBD1; V gene: TRBV5-1; J gene: TRBJ2-3; CDR3 protein: CASSPPGQGDSTDTQYF; CDR3 DNA: TGCGCCAGCAGCCCTCCGGGACAGGGGGATAGCACAGATACGCAGTATTTT
D gene: -; V gene: TRBV7-2; J gene: TRBJ2-1; CDR3 protein: CASSLFNPGGGEQFF; CDR3 DNA: TGTGCCAGCAGCTTATTCAACCCAGGGGGAGGTGAGCAGTTCTTC
D gene: -; V gene: TRBV27; J gene: TRBJ1-1; CDR3 protein: CASSLIGQPLNTEAFF; CDR3 DNA: TGTGCCAGCAGTCTCATCGGACAGCCGTTGAACACTGAAGCTTTCTTT
D gene: -; V gene: TRBV28; J gene: TRBJ2-1; CDR3 protein: CASSPFNEQFF; CDR3 DNA: TGTGCCAGCAGCCCTTTTAATGAGCAGTTCTTC
D gene: -; V gene: TRBV3-1/TRBV3-2; J gene: TRBJ1-1; CDR3 protein: CASSQTGLPLRAFF; CDR3 DNA: TGTGCCAGCAGCCAAACAGGGTTGCCCCTGAGAGCTTTCTTT
D gene: -; V gene: TRBV18; J gene: TRBJ2-2; CDR3 protein: CASSLGTGNTGELFF; CDR3 DNA: TGTGCCAGCTCATTAGGGACTGGGAACACCGGGGAGCTGTTTTTT
D gene: -; V gene: TRBV9; J gene: TRBJ1-5; CDR3 protein: CASSVNQGVQPQHF; CDR3 DNA: TGTGCCAGCAGCGTAAACCAGGGCGTACAGCCCCAGCATTTT
D gene: -; V gene: TRBV7-9; J gene: TRBJ1-4; CDR3 protein: CASSFQGVTNEKLFF; CDR3 DNA: TGTGCCAGCAGCTTTCAGGGTGTAACTAATGAAAAACTGTTTTTT
D gene: TRBD1; V gene: TRBV2; J gene: TRBJ1-1; CDR3 protein: CASSWDRNTEAFF; CDR3 DNA: TGTGCCAGCAGTTGGGACAGGAACACTGAAGCTTTCTTT
D gene: TRBD1; V gene: TRBV13; J gene: TRBJ1-2; CDR3 protein: CASSLGRRGGGYTF; CDR3 DNA: TGTGCCAGCAGCTTAGGCAGGAGAGGGGGCGGCTACACCTTC